These 30 T cell receptor beta chains were sequenced from one sample in a study of blood T cell repertoires in COVID-19. Measured with immunoSEQ multiplex PCR; TCRdb has only the in-frame clones, and not every one. The sample shows over 100,000 clones, 70% to 85% of them seen only once. The sample was peripheral blood. The receptors come from a man in his sixties with active or convalescent COVID-19.

The chain combines TRBV28 with TRBJ2-5; 7 bases align to TRBD1. CDR1 is MDHEN and CDR2 is SYDVKM in the germline V gene. J was trimmed by 0 bases and V by 10 bases; bases with no gene match: 17. The CDR3 contains 17 residues. CDR3 residues: CATSLGEDRTDQETQYF. CDR3 in DNA: TGTGCCACCTCCCTGGGAGAGGACAGGACCGACCAAGAGACCCAGTACTTC.

V usage is TRBV28 and J usage is TRBJ1-2, with D unresolved. Germline CDR1 is MDHEN and CDR2 is SYDVKM. The V and J ends lost 5 bases and 5 bases respectively, with 12 bases between them. The length of the CDR3 is 13 residues. The CDR3 is CASSEGWGYGYTF. The CDR3 DNA sequence: TGTGCCAGCAGTGAGGGATGGGGATATGGCTACACCTTC.

This chain connects TRBV2 to TRBJ1-1; D is unresolved. The ends were cut back, 2 bases at V and 5 bases at J, with 6 bases in the middle. The CDR3 totals 12 residues. The germline gives CDR1 SNHLY, CDR2 FYNNEI. CDR3 in amino acids: CASSEFSTEAFF. The CDR3 nucleotides are TGTGCCAGCAGTGAATTCAGTACTGAAGCTTTCTTT.

The genes are TRBV19 and TRBJ1-1; maybe TRBD1 (6 bases). Germline CDR1 is LNHDA and CDR2 is SQIVND (reference sequence). The ends were cut back, 5 bases at V and 2 bases at J, with 12 bases in the middle. The CDR3 has 14 residues. This CDR3 is CASSLQGPNTEAFF. The CDR3 region has the DNA TGTGCCAGTAGTCTCCAGGGGCCCAACACTGAAGCTTTCTTT.

The chain has TRBV10-2 and TRBJ2-3, with 10 bases fitting TRBD2. Germline V gene data show CDR1 as WSHSY and CDR2 as SAAADI. The CDR3 is 15 residues long. Losses at the gene ends were 5 bases for V and 0 bases for J; bases not matched to a gene: 2. This CDR3 reads CASSLTSGSTDTQYF. As DNA, the CDR3 is TGCGCCAGCAGTTTGACTAGCGGGAGCACAGATACGCAGTATTTT.

The J gene is TRBJ2-3, the V gene TRBV5-6; D is unresolved. The germline V gene encodes CDR1 SGHDT and CDR2 YYEEEE. V was trimmed by 0 bases and J by 0 bases, leaving 8 bases between them. The CDR3 loop spans 15 amino acids. This chain's CDR3 is CASSLGSVSTDTQYF. DNA for the CDR3: TGTGCCAGCAGCTTGGGCAGCGTTAGCACAGATACGCAGTATTTT.

This clone was seen just once. V and J are TRBV10-3 and TRBJ1-2; the D is unclear. This CDR3 has 14 amino acids. Germline values: CDR1 ENHRY, CDR2 SYGVKD. V lost 2 bases, J lost 2 bases, and 9 bases lay in between. The DNA for the CDR3 is TGTGCCATCAGTGAGGTTACAGCCAACTATGGCTACACCTTC. It yields the protein CAISEVTANYGYTF.

This sequence joins TRBV19 and TRBJ2-1, with TRBD2 identical over 10 bases. Germline trimming cut 3 bases from V and 0 bases from J; bases unmatched to any gene: 11. This CDR3 is built from 19 residues. The germline V gene has CDR1 LNHDA and CDR2 SQIVND (reference sequence). For the CDR3, the DNA is TGTGCCAGTAGTATGTGGTCTAGCGGGAGCCCTAGCTCCTACAATGAGCAGTTCTTC. It is translated as CASSMWSSGSPSSYNEQFF.

V and J are TRBV7-2 and TRBJ2-4, with 11 bases identical to TRBD2. Germline CDR1 SGHTA, CDR2 FQGNSA. Unmatched junction bases numbered 2, after V lost 5 bases and J lost 8 bases. The CDR3 is 13 amino acids. The CDR3 DNA follows: TGTGCCAGCAGCCATAGCGGGAGGGACATTCAGTACTTC. Its protein product is CASSHSGRDIQYF. Looking up the rest from reference TRBV7-2 and TRBJ2-4 gives the full variable domain: GAGVSQSPSNKVTEKGKDVELRCDPISGHTALYWYRQSLGQGLEFLIYFQGNSAPDKSGLPSDRFSAERTGGSVSTLTIQRTQQEDSAVYLCASSHSGRDIQYFGAGTRLSVL.

The chain recombines TRBV24-1 with TRBJ2-7; D is possibly TRBD1 (5 bases). CDR3 length: 12 residues. V was pared by 10 bases and J by 3 bases, with 12 bases between. Germline CDR1 reads KGHDR; CDR2 reads SFDVKD. CDR3 DNA sequence: TGTGCCACTTCCCAGGGAAGCTACGAGCAGTACTTC. It translates to CATSQGSYEQYF.

V is TRBV5-1 and J is TRBJ2-5, with 9 bases matching TRBD1. The CDR3 contains 14 residues. Germline CDR1 SGHRS, CDR2 YFSETQ. With V trimmed by 3 bases and J by 1 base, 1 base remained unmatched. The CDR3 bases are TGCGCCAGCAGCTCGGGACAGGGCCAAGAGACCCAGTACTTC. This gives the protein CASSSGQGQETQYF.

The V and J genes are TRBV11-3 and TRBJ2-1; a weak D match, TRBD1 (6 bases). V was clipped by 2 bases and J by 7 bases, with 15 bases between them. Germline-derived CDR1 and CDR2 are SGHNT and YENEEA. The CDR3 is made up of 15 amino acids. CDR3: CASSLSRGQFNEQFF. CDR3 bases: TGTGCCAGCAGCTTATCCAGGGGTCAGTTTAATGAGCAGTTCTTC.

The rearrangement joins TRBV27 to TRBJ2-1; 8 bases are a match to TRBD1. The CDR3 sequence is 16 residues long. Trimming at V came to 2 bases and at J to 8 bases, leaving 11 bases not matched to a gene. Germline V gene lookup returns CDR1 MNHEY and CDR2 SMNVEV (reference sequence). In DNA form, the CDR3 reads TGTGCCAGCAGTTTAGCGGTCGGGCCAGGGGGCGATGAGCAGTTCTTC. Amino acids: CASSLAVGPGGDEQFF.

This clone was observed a single time. The rearrangement uses TRBV5-1 and TRBJ2-5, with D tentatively TRBD2 (7 bases). In germline, CDR1 is SGHRS, CDR2 YFSETQ. Trimming left V 0 bases short and J 5 bases short, with 14 bases between. The CDR3 covers 15 residues. As DNA, the CDR3 is TGCGCCAGCAGCTTGGTTACGGGGGGCCGGGAGACCCAGTACTTC. It yields the protein CASSLVTGGRETQYF.

The sample holds many counts of this clone. The chain couples TRBV28 to TRBJ2-1, with TRBD2 matching 11 bases. The CDR3 has 15 amino acids. Germline-derived CDR1 and CDR2 are MDHEN and SYDVKM. The V segment lost 8 bases and the J segment 8 bases; nucleotides outside the gene matches: 11. CDR3 amino acids: CASLPGGTSGYEQFF. The CDR3 DNA reads TGTGCCAGCCTTCCAGGGGGGACTAGCGGTTATGAGCAGTTCTTC. The full variable domain, in which reference TRBV28 and TRBJ2-1 provide the parts outside the CDR3, is DVKVTQSSRYLVKRTGEKVFLECVQDMDHENMFWYRQDPGLGLRLIYFSYDVKMKEKGDIPEGYSVSREKKERFSLILESASTNQTSMYLCASLPGGTSGYEQFFGPGTRLTVL.

The V and J genes are TRBV6-6 and TRBJ2-1; 9 bases map to TRBD1. Looked up from germline, CDR1 is MNHNY and CDR2 is SVGAGI (reference sequence). Trimming removed 6 bases from V and 7 bases from J; junction bases left unmatched: 13. The length of the CDR3 is 16 residues. CDR3 protein: CASSHPGTGFSNEQFF. The CDR3 DNA sequence: TGTGCCAGCAGCCACCCCGGGACAGGGTTTTCTAATGAGCAGTTCTTC.

This chain uses TRBV5-4 with TRBJ1-1, with D tentatively TRBD1 (6 bases). The germline V gene has CDR1 SGHNT and CDR2 YYREEE (reference sequence). The length of the CDR3 is 15 residues. Between the trimmed V and J ends, which lost 1 base and 4 bases, there was a span of 14 bases. For the CDR3, the DNA is TGTGCCAGCAGCTTGCAGGGGCGTCGTTCCACTGAAGCTTTCTTT. This translates into CASSLQGRRSTEAFF.

This clone was detected a few times. The genes are TRBV27 and TRBJ1-1, with 9 bases that match TRBD1. This CDR3 region has 15 residues. Germline values: CDR1 MNHEY, CDR2 SMNVEV (reference sequence). V shed 3 bases, J shed 0 bases, and the junction held 2 bases outside the gene matches. CDR3 sequence (DNA): TGTGCCAGCAGTTTCAGGACAGGGGTGAACACTGAAGCTTTCTTT. It specifies CASSFRTGVNTEAFF.

The V call is TRBV4-1, the J call TRBJ2-2; a weak D match, TRBD2 (6 bases). Germline CDR1 and CDR2: MGHRA and YSYEKL. V was trimmed by 1 base and J by 4 bases, leaving 10 bases between them. The CDR3 is made up of 15 amino acids. CDR3 sequence: CASSQGPGGTGELFF. The CDR3 DNA sequence: TGCGCCAGCAGCCAAGGCCCCGGGGGCACCGGGGAGCTGTTTTTT.

The chain carries TRBV4-1 and TRBJ2-3; no definite D call. V was clipped by 3 bases and J by 2 bases, with 15 bases between them. Germline CDR1 MGHRA, CDR2 YSYEKL. The CDR3 has 16 residues. DNA of the CDR3: TGCGCCAGCAGCCAGCAAGACTTATTTTCCACAGATACGCAGTATTTT. Amino acids: CASSQQDLFSTDTQYF.

The chain couples TRBV7-9 to TRBJ1-2; D remains unclear. Germline CDR1 and CDR2: SEHNR and FQNEAQ (reference sequence). Between the trimmed V and J ends, which lost 4 bases and 11 bases, there was a span of 11 bases. This CDR3 comprises 11 residues. This CDR3 reads CASSSAVRYTF. In DNA form, the CDR3 reads TGTGCCAGCAGCTCCGCAGTGAGGTACACCTTC.

The rearrangement uses TRBV5-8 and TRBJ1-2; D is uncertain. V was cut by 0 bases and J by 3 bases, with 6 bases left in between. The CDR3 length is 13 residues. Per the germline V gene, CDR1 is SGHTS and CDR2 is YDEGEE. As DNA, the CDR3 is TGTGCCAGCAGCTTGGCCTTTTACTATGGCTACACCTTC. Translation gives CASSLAFYYGYTF.

The chain carries TRBV29-1 and TRBJ1-3; D possibly corresponds to TRBD1 (5 bases). There are 13 residues in the CDR3. Germline lookup yields CDR1 SQVTM and CDR2 ANQGSEA. V was cut by 5 bases and J by 0 bases, with 8 bases left in between. CDR3 amino acids: CSVHRGSGNTIYF. The CDR3, as DNA: TGCAGCGTTCATAGGGGCTCTGGAAACACCATATATTTT.

This clone was seen a handful of times. The chain uses TRBV28 and TRBJ1-5, with a tentative D call TRBD1 (6 bases). The CDR3 spans 14 residues. Trimming pared 8 bases from V and 6 bases from J, leaving 17 bases between. CDR1 and CDR2 (germline): MDHEN, SYDVKM. This chain's CDR3 is CASLKRGAGQPQHF. In nucleotides, the CDR3 is TGTGCCAGCCTTAAACGGGGGGCTGGTCAGCCCCAGCATTTT.

The genes are TRBV7-8 and TRBJ2-5, with a possible D match to TRBD2 (5 bases). Germline V gene lookup returns CDR1 SGHVS and CDR2 FQNEAQ. This CDR3 is 15 amino acids long. V gave up 5 bases and J gave up 5 bases, with 18 bases separating them. The CDR3 coding sequence is TGTGCCAGCAGCCAGAATGGACTGATTAAGGAGACCCAGTACTTC. It yields the protein CASSQNGLIKETQYF. Full variable domain (outside the CDR3, taken from reference TRBV7-8 and TRBJ2-5): GAGVSQSPRYKVAKRGQDVALRCDPISGHVSLFWYQQALGQGPEFLTYFQNEAQLDKSGLPSDRFFAERPEGSVSTLKIQRTQQEDSAVYLCASSQNGLIKETQYFGPGTRLLVL.

The CDR3 here is CASSESGGTDVGTEAFF. The CDR3 DNA follows: TGTGCCAGCAGTGAATCGGGTGGGACAGACGTCGGCACTGAAGCTTTCTTT. The rearrangement uses TRBV25-1 and TRBJ1-1; TRBD1 aligns across 7 bases. The ends lost 1 base at V and 4 bases at J; junction bases unmatched: 12. This CDR3 contains 17 residues. Germline V gives CDR1 MGHDK, CDR2 SYGVNS.

This chain links TRBV27 with TRBJ2-1; TRBD1 is a possible D gene (5 bases). CDR3 length equals 15 residues. CDR1 is MNHEY and CDR2 is SMNVEV in the germline V gene (reference sequence). V was pared by 3 bases and J by 2 bases, with 11 bases between. The CDR3: CASSFSQGTYNEQFF. The CDR3 DNA is TGTGCCAGCAGTTTTAGCCAGGGTACCTACAATGAGCAGTTCTTC.

V gene TRBV5-1 combines with J gene TRBJ2-1, with TRBD2 matching 9 bases. Germline V gene lookup returns CDR1 SGHRS and CDR2 YFSETQ. Trimming removed 0 bases from V and 8 bases from J; junction bases left unmatched: 6. The CDR3 covers 15 residues. This CDR3 is CASSLGGRGSDEQFF. The CDR3 DNA reads as TGCGCCAGCAGCTTGGGCGGGAGGGGGAGTGATGAGCAGTTCTTC.

This clone has just a few counts. The rearrangement joins TRBV18 to TRBJ2-2; 13 nucleotides line up with TRBD2. This CDR3 spans 17 amino acids. Germline assignment: CDR1 KGHSH and CDR2 LQKENI. With 5 bases clipped from V and 6 bases from J, the junction kept 9 bases outside the gene matches. CDR3 in amino acids: CASSYRTSGSIAGELFF. The CDR3 DNA follows: TGTGCCAGCTCATATCGGACTAGCGGGAGTATTGCCGGGGAGCTGTTTTTT. Full variable domain (rest looked up from reference TRBV18 and TRBJ2-2): NAGVMQNPRHLVRRRGQEARLRCSPMKGHSHVYWYRQLPEEGLKFMVYLQKENIIDESGMPKERFSAEFPKEGPSILRIQQVVRGDSAAYFCASSYRTSGSIAGELFFGEGSRLTVL.

J is TRBJ1-2 and V is TRBV6-2 or TRBV6-3, with 10 bases lining up with TRBD1. This CDR3 contains 15 residues. The V gene's germline CDR1 is MNHEY and CDR2 SVGEGT. The V gene end was trimmed by 5 bases and the J gene end by 6 bases; junction bases not matched to a gene: 9. Here the CDR3 reads CASSRPGQGFHGYTF. The CDR3 region has the DNA TGTGCCAGCAGTCGCCCGGGACAGGGGTTCCATGGCTACACCTTC.